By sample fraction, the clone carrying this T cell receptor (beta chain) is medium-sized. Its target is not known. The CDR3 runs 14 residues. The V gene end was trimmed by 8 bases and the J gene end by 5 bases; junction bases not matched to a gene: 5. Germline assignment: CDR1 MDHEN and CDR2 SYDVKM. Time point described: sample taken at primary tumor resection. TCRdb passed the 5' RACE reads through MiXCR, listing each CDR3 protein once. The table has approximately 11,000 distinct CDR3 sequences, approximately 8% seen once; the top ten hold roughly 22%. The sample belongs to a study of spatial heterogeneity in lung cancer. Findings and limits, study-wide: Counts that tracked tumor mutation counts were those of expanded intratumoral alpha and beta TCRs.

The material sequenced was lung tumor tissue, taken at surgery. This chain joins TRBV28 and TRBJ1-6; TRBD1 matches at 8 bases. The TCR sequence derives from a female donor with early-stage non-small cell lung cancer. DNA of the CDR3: TGTGCCAGCGGCCAGGGGGCCAATAATTCACCCCTCCACTTT. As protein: CASGQGANNSPLHF.